These T cell receptor beta chains were read from a single sample in a study of blood T cell repertoires in COVID-19. This table comes from immunoSEQ multiplex PCR, and its TCRdb copy is limited to in-frame clones, with some not included. The sample yields about 76,000 clones, around 86% seen once. Sequences were obtained from peripheral blood. The origin of the receptors is a human donor in a cohort sampled during active COVID-19. Both conserved end residues are part of each CDR3. Each record gives: clone size, J gene, V gene, D gene, CDR3 protein, CDR3 DNA. D genes are given only for firm matches. Clone size, where shown, is once, few, many, or a class for clones that have expanded.

-	TRBJ2-3	TRBV10-2	-	CASSDPSRGTDTQYF	TGCGCCAGCAGTGACCCTAGCCGGGGCACAGATACGCAGTATTTT
-	TRBJ1-2	TRBV7-9	-	CASSLDSYGYTF	TGTGCCAGCAGCTTGGACAGCTATGGCTACACCTTC
once	TRBJ2-5	TRBV9	TRBD2	CASSPGREETQYF	TGTGCCAGCAGCCCGGGGAGGGAAGAGACCCAGTACTTC
-	TRBJ2-5	TRBV18	-	CASSRPTTQETQYF	TGTGCCAGCTCACGCCCGACAACTCAAGAGACCCAGTACTTC
-	TRBJ2-4	TRBV3-1/TRBV3-2	TRBD2	CASSPGGGGRNIQYF	TGTGCCAGCAGCCCGGGCGGGGGGGGCAGGAACATTCAGTACTTC
-	TRBJ2-7	TRBV30	TRBD2	CAWSVTTSGGIRTYEQYF	TGTGCCTGGAGTGTAACCACTAGCGGGGGGATCCGAACCTACGAGCAGTACTTC
-	TRBJ2-4	TRBV20-1	-	CSALSQNIQYF	TGCAGTGCCCTCTCCCAAAACATTCAGTACTTC
-	TRBJ2-1	TRBV18	TRBD1	CASSRTGSNYNEQFF	TGTGCCAGCTCTCGGACAGGGTCTAATTACAATGAGCAGTTCTTC
few	TRBJ1-6	TRBV20-1	-	CSASTQGSSYNSPLHF	TGCAGTGCTAGTACTCAGGGGAGCTCCTATAATTCACCCCTCCACTTT
-	TRBJ2-5	TRBV6-2/TRBV6-3	TRBD2	CASSPLGGGNQETQYF	TGTGCCAGCAGTCCCCTGGGCGGGGGTAACCAAGAGACCCAGTACTTC
-	TRBJ2-5	TRBV5-1	-	CASSVGDQETQYF	TGCGCCAGCAGCGTAGGGGACCAAGAGACCCAGTACTTC
-	TRBJ1-2	TRBV25-1	TRBD1	CASRGTGANYGYTF	TGTGCCAGCAGGGGGACAGGGGCGAACTATGGCTACACCTTC
-	TRBJ2-6	TRBV5-4	-	CASSLPGNGANVLTF	TGTGCCAGCAGCCTTCCCGGTAATGGGGCCAACGTCCTGACTTTC
-	TRBJ2-7	TRBV7-9	-	CASSFRERFWEQYF	TGTGCCAGCAGCTTCCGGGAAAGATTTTGGGAGCAGTACTTC
-	TRBJ2-7	TRBV5-1	TRBD1	CASSLEGQGVHEQYF	TGCGCCAGCAGCTTGGAGGGACAGGGAGTCCACGAGCAGTACTTC
-	TRBJ2-1	TRBV3-1/TRBV3-2	-	CASSQAEEGYLNEQFF	TGTGCCAGCAGCCAAGCCGAGGAGGGCTACCTGAATGAGCAGTTCTTC
-	TRBJ1-5	TRBV7-9	TRBD1	CASSLGTGTVDQPQHF	TGTGCCAGCAGCTTAGGGACCGGGACAGTTGATCAGCCCCAGCATTTT
once	TRBJ2-2	TRBV7-8	-	CASSLGQANTGELFF	TGTGCCAGCAGCTTAGGACAGGCAAACACCGGGGAGCTGTTTTTT
-	TRBJ1-6	TRBV4-1	-	CASSQESAYNSPLHF	TGCGCCAGCAGCCAAGAATCGGCCTATAATTCACCCCTCCACTTT
-	TRBJ1-2	TRBV15	-	CATSRDYQDTENYGYTF	TGTGCCACCAGCAGAGATTATCAGGATACAGAGAACTATGGCTACACCTTC
-	TRBJ1-1	TRBV30	-	CAWSAQRSTEAFF	TGTGCCTGGAGTGCGCAGAGGAGCACTGAAGCTTTCTTT
-	TRBJ2-2	TRBV6-5	TRBD1	CASSYGTANTGELFF	TGTGCCAGCAGTTATGGGACAGCTAACACCGGGGAGCTGTTTTTT
-	TRBJ2-3	TRBV5-8	-	CASSLRGTDTQYF	TGTGCCAGCAGCCTTCGGGGCACAGATACGCAGTATTTT
-	TRBJ2-6	TRBV27	-	CASTPAGLGSGANVLTF	TGTGCCAGCACCCCCGCGGGCCTGGGCTCTGGGGCCAACGTCCTGACTTTC
-	TRBJ1-2	TRBV18	-	CASSPNRDNYGYTF	TGTGCCAGCTCTCCAAACAGGGATAACTATGGCTACACCTTC
-	TRBJ1-5	TRBV3-1/TRBV3-2	-	CASSLYSNQPQHF	TGTGCCAGCAGCCTGTATAGCAATCAGCCCCAGCATTTT
-	TRBJ2-7	TRBV6-5	TRBD2	CASSYSSGGTYEQYF	TGTGCCAGCAGTTACTCGTCGGGGGGGACCTACGAGCAGTACTTC
-	TRBJ1-2	TRBV9	TRBD1	CASSAAITGDGYTF	TGTGCCAGCAGCGCGGCAATTACAGGGGATGGCTACACCTTC
-	TRBJ1-4	TRBV5-1	TRBD1	CASSSTGGPGELFF	TGCGCCAGCAGCTCCACAGGGGGTCCAGGTGAACTGTTTTTT
-	TRBJ2-3	TRBV5-1	-	CASSLMGPDTQYF	TGCGCCAGCAGCTTGATGGGCCCAGATACGCAGTATTTT
-	TRBJ1-3	TRBV19	-	CASSIDVLQGFSGNTIYF	TGTGCCAGTAGTATAGACGTCCTACAGGGCTTCTCTGGAAACACCATATATTTT
-	TRBJ2-3	TRBV3-1/TRBV3-2	TRBD2	CASSQASGTSGTDTQYF	TGTGCCAGCAGCCAAGCTTCCGGGACTAGCGGCACAGATACGCAGTATTTT
once	TRBJ1-2	TRBV5-1	-	CASSLGGDGKGYTF	TGCGCCAGCAGCTTGGGCGGGGATGGGAAAGGCTACACCTTC
-	TRBJ1-3	TRBV7-6	-	CASSLGHRFSGNTIYF	TGTGCCAGCAGCCTTGGGCACAGGTTCTCTGGAAACACCATATATTTT
-	TRBJ1-6	TRBV10-3	TRBD1	CAISVGTGASPLHF	TGTGCCATCAGTGTTGGGACAGGGGCTTCACCCCTCCACTTT
-	TRBJ1-4	TRBV5-1	TRBD1	CASSLASGQGNEKLFF	TGCGCCAGCAGCTTGGCCTCGGGACAGGGAAATGAAAAACTGTTTTTT
-	TRBJ2-7	TRBV6-6	TRBD1	CASSLKGTGVLAVSYEQYF	TGTGCCAGCAGTCTGAAGGGGACAGGGGTTCTAGCGGTCTCCTACGAGCAGTACTTC
-	TRBJ1-1	TRBV5-6	TRBD1	CASSLDRRGPNTEAFF	TGTGCCAGCAGCTTGGATCGGAGGGGGCCGAACACTGAAGCTTTCTTT
-	TRBJ1-1	TRBV3-1/TRBV3-2	-	CASSPRDSGRETEAFF	TGTGCCAGCAGCCCCCGGGACTCCGGGAGGGAAACTGAAGCTTTCTTT
-	TRBJ2-3	TRBV7-9	TRBD1	CASSRDRVKSTDTQYF	TGTGCCAGCAGCAGGGACAGGGTCAAGAGTACAGATACGCAGTATTTT
-	TRBJ2-7	TRBV5-1	-	CASSFGTLYEQYF	TGCGCCAGCAGCTTCGGGACACTATACGAGCAGTACTTC
-	TRBJ2-5	TRBV5-1	-	CASSNIQGFGDETQYF	TGCGCCAGCAGTAATATTCAGGGGTTCGGAGACGAGACCCAGTACTTC
-	TRBJ2-3	TRBV10-1	TRBD2	CASSESSGGQDTQYF	TGCGCCAGCAGTGAGTCCAGCGGGGGGCAGGATACGCAGTATTTT
-	TRBJ1-3	TRBV5-1	-	CASSGPSSSGNTIYF	TGCGCCAGCAGTGGGCCTTCCTCCTCTGGAAACACCATATATTTT
-	TRBJ1-5	TRBV29-1	TRBD1	CSVGGQGIDQPQHF	TGCAGCGTTGGGGGACAGGGGATTGATCAGCCCCAGCATTTT
-	TRBJ2-5	TRBV19	TRBD2	CASSIDGGVETQYF	TGTGCCAGTAGTATAGATGGGGGGGTAGAGACCCAGTACTTC